These 16 T cell receptor beta chains were all obtained from the same sample, sequenced in a study of T cell responses to AZD1222 COVID-19 vaccine. Data came from immunoSEQ multiplex PCR; TCRdb stores just in-frame clones and leaves some out. The data show approximately 200,000 clones, approximately 94% seen once. This specimen consisted of peripheral blood, obtained 28 days after the second dose of the MenACWY control vaccine. Every receptor here comes from an adult who received the MenACWY meningococcal vaccine as a control.

This clone was seen only once. This sequence joins TRBV28 and TRBJ2-7, with D possibly matching TRBD2 (6 bases). This CDR3 comprises 14 residues. Germline CDR1 MDHEN, CDR2 SYDVKM. Trimming shortened V by 2 bases and J by 3 bases, and 11 bases separated the two germline ends. The CDR3 bases are TGTGCCAGCAGTTTAAGGTCCGGGAGCTACGAGCAGTACTTC. It specifies CASSLRSGSYEQYF.

The chain carries TRBV2 and TRBJ1-2; no reliable D call. The CDR3 spans 13 residues. Germline V gene lookup returns CDR1 SNHLY and CDR2 FYNNEI. With 6 bases removed from V and 4 bases from J, the gap between germline ends came to 12 bases. The CDR3 here is CASSQAESYGYTF. CDR3 bases: TGTGCCAGCAGCCAAGCGGAGTCCTATGGCTACACCTTC.

V and J are TRBV19 and TRBJ2-7; the D is unclear. The V gene's germline CDR1 is LNHDA and CDR2 SQIVND (reference sequence). The CDR3 consists of 14 residues. V was cut by 5 bases and J by 2 bases, with 13 bases left in between. CDR3 nucleotides: TGTGCCAGTAGTCCCCACTTGGGCCCCTACGAGCAGTACTTC. Translated, it gives CASSPHLGPYEQYF.

The chain couples TRBV19 to TRBJ2-7, with 8 nucleotides matching TRBD1. Germline V lookup: CDR1 LNHDA, CDR2 SQIVND (reference sequence). CDR3 length: 15 residues. J lost 2 bases, V lost 4 bases, and 7 bases had no gene match. CDR3 protein: CASSTIRDRTYEQYF. CDR3 DNA: TGTGCCAGTAGTACGATCCGGGACAGGACCTACGAGCAGTACTTC.

The chain recombines TRBV10-2 with TRBJ2-7, with D maybe TRBD1 (8 bases). Germline V gene sequence: CDR1 WSHSY, CDR2 SAAADI. V was trimmed by 6 bases and J by 4 bases, leaving 10 bases between them. This CDR3 region has 12 residues. CDR3 sequence: CASRQGGYEQYF. CDR3 nucleotides: TGCGCCAGCAGACAGGGGGGGTACGAGCAGTACTTC.

Points on this clone: Other nucleotide sequences from this sample produce the same CDR3. V is TRBV28 and J is TRBJ1-2; possibly TRBD1 for D (5 bases). V was trimmed by 2 bases and J by 5 bases, leaving 6 bases between them. Germline CDR1 MDHEN, CDR2 SYDVKM. The CDR3 loop spans 12 amino acids. CDR3 sequence: CASSLGGYGYTF. Here the CDR3 DNA reads TGTGCCAGCAGTTTAGGGGGGTATGGCTACACCTTC.

The chain joins TRBV7-2 to TRBJ1-6, with a tentative D call TRBD1 (5 bases). Germline V gene lookup returns CDR1 SGHTA and CDR2 FQGNSA. This CDR3 has 16 amino acids. Trimming cost V 1 base and J 5 bases, with 12 bases left between them. In DNA, the CDR3 is TGTGCCAGCAGCTTAGAGGGGCAGTTCAATAATTCACCCCTCCACTTT. This codes for CASSLEGQFNNSPLHF.

The chain links TRBV28 to TRBJ2-2; D is possibly TRBD1 (6 bases). This CDR3 has 14 residues. Germline assignment: CDR1 MDHEN and CDR2 SYDVKM. Trimming shortened V by 3 bases and J by 6 bases, and 11 bases separated the two germline ends. The DNA for the CDR3 is TGTGCCAGCAGTTTTCAGGGGTTTTCCGGGGAGCTGTTTTTT. This translates into CASSFQGFSGELFF.

The rearrangement links TRBV30 to TRBJ1-5; the match to TRBD1 covers 7 bases. J lost 2 bases, V lost 0 bases, and 7 bases had no gene match. The germline V gene has CDR1 GTSNPN and CDR2 SVGIG (reference sequence). This CDR3 contains 16 residues. The CDR3: CAWSVPLTGGNQPQHF. As DNA, the CDR3 is TGTGCCTGGAGTGTACCCCTCACAGGGGGCAATCAGCCCCAGCATTTT.

This rearrangement joins TRBV28 to TRBJ2-7; D not certain. CDR1 is MDHEN, CDR2 SYDVKM, per germline. The CDR3 is 10 amino acids. Between the trimmed V and J ends, which lost 9 bases and 3 bases, there was a span of 6 bases. The CDR3 sequence: CARVCYEQYF. CDR3 DNA sequence: TGTGCCAGGGTGTGCTACGAGCAGTACTTC.

The CDR3 DNA is TGTGCCAGTAGTATAGAGGCAGGGAGGAACACTGAAGCTTTCTTT. It encodes CASSIEAGRNTEAFF. The J gene is TRBJ1-1, the V gene TRBV19, with a weak D call TRBD1 (5 bases). CDR3 length equals 15 residues. Between the trimmed V and J ends, which lost 0 bases and 1 base, there was a span of 9 bases. The germline V gene has CDR1 LNHDA and CDR2 SQIVND (reference sequence).

V and J are TRBV11-2 and TRBJ2-7; TRBD2 matches at 9 bases. Germline loops: CDR1 SGHAT, CDR2 FQNNGV. Trimming removed 6 bases from V and 3 bases from J; junction bases left unmatched: 6. This CDR3 is 14 amino acids long. The CDR3 sequence is CASSGREGLYEQYF. The CDR3 region has the DNA TGTGCCAGCAGTGGGCGGGAGGGCCTCTACGAGCAGTACTTC.

This chain joins TRBV27 and TRBJ1-1, with 8 bases aligning to TRBD1. V dropped 0 bases and J dropped 9; count of bases not matched to a gene: 3. CDR3 length: 13 residues. CDR1 and CDR2 from the germline V gene are MNHEY and SMNVEV (reference sequence). The DNA of the CDR3 is TGTGCCAGCAGTTTATCGCCAGGGGGCAAAGCTTTCTTT. Amino acid sequence: CASSLSPGGKAFF.

This chain joins TRBV28 and TRBJ2-1; D remains unclear. The CDR3 spans 12 residues. Trimming removed 3 bases from V and 6 bases from J, with 6 bases in between. Germline V CDR1 and CDR2: MDHEN, SYDVKM. The CDR3 is CASSLAGNEQFF. In nucleotides, the CDR3 is TGTGCCAGCAGTTTGGCTGGCAATGAGCAGTTCTTC.

This clone appeared a single time. The rearrangement joins TRBV27 to TRBJ1-1, with D unclear. This CDR3 region has 13 residues. The germline V gene encodes CDR1 MNHEY and CDR2 SMNVEV (reference sequence). V lost 4 bases, J lost 0 bases, and 6 bases lay in between. CDR3 amino acids: CASSYAMNTEAFF. Written as DNA, the CDR3 is TGTGCCAGCAGTTACGCCATGAACACTGAAGCTTTCTTT.

V is TRBV27 and J is TRBJ2-7; 9 bases fit TRBD1. CDR1 is MNHEY, CDR2 SMNVEV, per germline (reference sequence). Germline trimming cut 3 bases from V and 3 bases from J; bases unmatched to any gene: 6. The CDR3 runs 15 residues. CDR3 protein: CASSFTRTGDYEQYF. For the CDR3, the DNA is TGTGCCAGCAGTTTTACCCGGACAGGGGACTACGAGCAGTACTTC.